Shown below are 10 T cell receptor beta chains from a single sample sequenced in a study of shared clonotypes between healthy human individuals. Here immunoSEQ multiplex PCR was the method, and the copy in TCRdb shows in-frame clones only, minus some. The sample lists 2 million to 3 million clones, under 95% occurring once. Material: naive CD4+ T cells from PBMCs. Sample subset: CD45RA+ positively selected. Receptor source: a young man in good health. Some clones in this sample may be carry-over from other donors' samples.

With respect to this clone: At one end the junction does not follow the germline gene, possibly because of a read error. The CDR3 spells CASSFDSGGPAAF. In nucleotides, the CDR3 is TGTGCCAGCAGCTTTGACTCAGGGGGCCCCGCTGCCTTC. The rearrangement uses TRBV7-9 and TRBJ1-2; the match to TRBD1 covers 8 bases. The CDR3 is made up of 13 amino acids. Germline V gene lookup returns CDR1 SEHNR and CDR2 FQNEAQ (reference sequence).

The chain recombines TRBV4-1 with TRBJ2-7; 7 nucleotides agree with TRBD2. V lost 6 bases to trimming and J lost 2 bases; unmatched junction nucleotides: 4. Germline-derived CDR1 and CDR2 are MGHRA and YSYEKL. This CDR3 contains 13 residues. For the CDR3, the DNA is TGCGCCAGCAGTTACGGACTAGCCTACGAGCAGTACTTC. It codes for CASSYGLAYEQYF.

V usage is TRBV5-1 and J usage is TRBJ2-1, with a possible D match to TRBD2 (6 bases). Trimming left V 2 bases short and J 3 bases short, with 15 bases between. The CDR3 runs to 16 residues. Germline CDR1 is SGHRS and CDR2 is YFSETQ. This CDR3 is CASSLSSVGGYNEQFF. In DNA, the CDR3 is TGCGCCAGCAGCTTATCTAGCGTGGGGGGCTACAATGAGCAGTTCTTC.

The rearrangement joins TRBV11-3 to TRBJ2-1; 11 bases align to TRBD2. The germline gives CDR1 SGHNT, CDR2 YENEEA. V was pared by 3 bases and J by 6 bases, with 7 bases of the junction left unmatched. The CDR3 extends over 16 amino acids. This CDR3 reads CASSFELAGGSNEQFF. Written as DNA, the CDR3 is TGTGCCAGCAGCTTCGAGTTAGCGGGAGGGAGCAATGAGCAGTTCTTC.

This chain connects TRBV6-1 to TRBJ2-7; tentative D call: TRBD1 (5 bases). The germline V gene has CDR1 MNHNS and CDR2 SASEGT. The CDR3 spans 14 residues. The V end was cut by 2 bases, the J end by 3 bases, with 11 bases between. Here the CDR3 reads CASSELTGFYEQYF. Here the CDR3 DNA reads TGTGCCAGCAGTGAACTTACAGGATTCTACGAGCAGTACTTC.

V and J are TRBV25-1 and TRBJ2-2, with D unclear. The CDR3 is 14 amino acids. Germline CDR1 MGHDK, CDR2 SYGVNS. Trimming cost V 1 base and J 4 bases, with 7 bases left between them. In nucleotides, the CDR3 is TGTGCCAGCAGTGAATCCCGAGTCACCGGGGAGCTGTTTTTT. Translating it yields CASSESRVTGELFF.

The count of this clone is one. The same CDR3 also results from other DNA sequences found in this sample. This chain links TRBV5-1 with TRBJ2-1; D is unresolved. Per the germline V gene, CDR1 is SGHRS and CDR2 is YFSETQ. The CDR3 is 13 amino acids. Trimming stripped 1 base from V and 0 bases from J, with 2 bases between. The CDR3 region has the DNA TGCGCCAGCAGCTTGACCTCCTACAATGAGCAGTTCTTC. Its translation: CASSLTSYNEQFF.

V usage is TRBV29-1 and J usage is TRBJ1-1; no clear D gene. The V gene's germline CDR1 is SQVTM and CDR2 ANQGSEA. CDR3 length equals 15 residues. V was pared by 2 bases and J by 1 base, with 14 bases between. CDR3 sequence reads: CSVEFWAGSNTEAFF. The DNA for the CDR3 is TGCAGCGTTGAATTCTGGGCAGGTTCGAACACTGAAGCTTTCTTT.

Note on this clone: Other DNA sequences in this sample translate to the same CDR3. The chain uses TRBV7-9 and TRBJ1-2; the match to TRBD1 covers 7 bases. CDR1 and CDR2 (germline): SEHNR, FQNEAQ (reference sequence). CDR3 length: 15 amino acids. Trimming took 4 bases from V and 0 from J; bases not matched to a gene: 5. CDR3 sequence reads: CASSSGTASNYGYTF. CDR3 DNA sequence: TGTGCCAGCAGCTCAGGGACAGCTTCTAACTATGGCTACACCTTC.

The chain is built from TRBV5-1 and TRBJ1-1; no clear D gene. The V and J ends lost 5 bases and 4 bases respectively, with 15 bases between them. This CDR3 contains 14 residues. Germline V lookup: CDR1 SGHRS, CDR2 YFSETQ. The CDR3 loop is CASSPSPGVTEAFF. In nucleotides, the CDR3 is TGCGCCAGCAGTCCGAGCCCTGGGGTCACTGAAGCTTTCTTT.